Following are 30 T cell receptor beta chains from one sample sequenced in a study of CD8+ T cells in alopecia areata. As to treatment: oral pan-JAK inhibitor, 5-10 mg twice daily. RNA extraction was followed by reverse transcription into cDNA, which acted as the sequencing template. The protocol was immunoSEQ multiplex PCR, while the TCRdb copy is restricted to in-frame clones and leaves out a portion. Of some 170,000 clones listed, about three fifths were seen once; the top ten hold approximately 16%. Sequences were derived from CD4+ T cells sorted from blood, sampled around week 55, from a patient treated with tofacitinib. These receptors originate from a human donor with alopecia areata.

The J gene is TRBJ1-6, the V gene TRBV19; D unclear. The germline V gene encodes CDR1 LNHDA and CDR2 SQIVND (reference sequence). CDR3 length equals 14 residues. V was cut by 6 bases and J by 5 bases, with 11 bases left in between. The CDR3 protein is CASRTEQNNSPLHF. For the CDR3, the DNA is TGTGCCAGTAGGACGGAACAGAATAATTCACCCCTCCACTTT.

This rearrangement joins TRBV29-1 to TRBJ2-5, with a possible D match to TRBD1 (6 bases). CDR1 and CDR2 (germline): SQVTM, ANQGSEA. Between the trimmed V and J ends, which lost 7 bases and 1 base, there was a span of 10 bases. CDR3 length: 12 residues. DNA for the CDR3: TGCAGCGGAACCAGGGGCCAAGAGACCCAGTACTTC. It encodes CSGTRGQETQYF.

The rearrangement joins TRBV9 to TRBJ2-5, with D unresolved. The CDR3 consists of 14 residues. V was shortened by 0 bases and J by 5 bases, with 11 bases between the two germline ends. Looked up from germline, CDR1 is SGDLS and CDR2 is YYNGEE. CDR3 in DNA: TGTGCCAGCAGCGTAGGTTACGGATTGGAGACCCAGTACTTC. The encoded protein is CASSVGYGLETQYF. Full variable domain (outside the CDR3, taken from reference TRBV9 and TRBJ2-5): DSGVTQTPKHLITATGQRVTLRCSPRSGDLSVYWYQQSLDQGLQFLIQYYNGEERAKGNILERFSAQQFPDLHSELNLSSLELGDSALYFCASSVGYGLETQYFGPGTRLLVL.

The chain carries TRBV7-8 and TRBJ2-7, with a possible D match to TRBD2 (6 bases). Germline CDR1 and CDR2: SGHVS and FQNEAQ. Trimming left V 2 bases short and J 2 bases short, with 7 bases between. This CDR3 has 13 amino acids. The CDR3 is CASSLTGAYEQYF. The CDR3 DNA is TGTGCCAGCAGCTTAACGGGGGCCTACGAGCAGTACTTC.

The chain uses TRBV27 and TRBJ1-6; D perhaps matches TRBD1 (6 bases). CDR3 length: 15 amino acids. Trimming cost V 5 bases and J 7 bases, with 15 bases left between them. Looked up from germline, CDR1 is MNHEY and CDR2 is SMNVEV (reference sequence). This CDR3 is CASSNAGHRNSPLHF. CDR3 coding DNA: TGTGCCAGCAGTAACGCGGGACACAGAAATTCACCCCTCCACTTT.

The count of this clone is one. This sequence joins TRBV29-1 and TRBJ2-2; D perhaps matches TRBD1 (5 bases). V gave up 7 bases and J gave up 0 bases, with 12 bases separating them. CDR3 length equals 14 residues. Per the germline V gene, CDR1 is SQVTM and CDR2 is ANQGSEA. CDR3 in DNA: TGCAGCGCGACGCGGACACCGAACACCGGGGAGCTGTTTTTT. Translated: CSATRTPNTGELFF.

The rearrangement links TRBV7-9 to TRBJ2-5, with D perhaps matching TRBD1 (6 bases). Germline CDR1 and CDR2: SEHNR and FQNEAQ (reference sequence). This CDR3 has 15 amino acids. The V and J ends lost 3 bases and 2 bases respectively, with 13 bases between them. CDR3 amino acids: CASSFPRGDQETQYF. CDR3 coding DNA: TGTGCCAGCAGCTTCCCCAGGGGCGATCAAGAGACCCAGTACTTC.

There are many counts of this clone. This sequence joins TRBV5-6 and TRBJ1-5; the match to TRBD1 covers 8 bases. The V segment lost 5 bases and the J segment 3 bases; nucleotides outside the gene matches: 10. Germline values: CDR1 SGHDT, CDR2 YYEEEE. The CDR3 sequence is 16 residues long. CDR3 DNA: TGTGCCAGCAGTACCGGACAGGGTAGCTTCAATCAGCCCCAGCATTTT. It yields the protein CASSTGQGSFNQPQHF.

This clone was seen a handful of times. The V gene is TRBV30, the J gene TRBJ1-6, with D perhaps TRBD1 (5 bases). The CDR3 is made up of 14 amino acids. V was shortened by 0 bases and J by 7 bases, with 10 bases between the two germline ends. Germline V gene sequence: CDR1 GTSNPN, CDR2 SVGIG (reference sequence). This chain's CDR3 is CAWSVHRPNSPLHF. DNA of the CDR3: TGTGCCTGGAGTGTACACAGGCCAAATTCACCCCTCCACTTT.

This clone was picked up a small number of times. The rearrangement joins TRBV30 to TRBJ1-6, with TRBD1 as a possible D gene (6 bases). The germline V and J ends were trimmed by 2 bases and 4 bases, with 12 bases remaining between them. Germline CDR1 and CDR2: GTSNPN and SVGIG (reference sequence). The CDR3 sequence is 15 residues long. The CDR3 DNA reads TGTGCCTGGAGTTTAGGACAGAGTTATAATTCACCCCTCCACTTT. It codes for CAWSLGQSYNSPLHF. Filled out from reference TRBV30 and TRBJ1-6, the complete variable domain reads SQTIHQWPATLVQPVGSPLSLECTVEGTSNPNLYWYRQAAGRGLQLLFYSVGIGQISSEVPQNLSASRPQDRQFILSSKKLLLSDSGFYLCAWSLGQSYNSPLHFGNGTRLTVT.

J is TRBJ2-2 and V is TRBV30; 7 nucleotides match TRBD1. Germline values: CDR1 GTSNPN, CDR2 SVGIG (reference sequence). The junction had 0 bases not matched to a gene; V was cut back by 1 base and J by 4 bases. The CDR3 extends over 13 amino acids. The CDR3 DNA is TGTGCCTGGAGTGAGGGGGCCACCGGGGAGCTGTTTTTT. Residues: CAWSEGATGELFF.

This clone was counted between two and nine times. The chain uses TRBV29-1 and TRBJ1-1; 7 nucleotides agree with TRBD1. The germline V gene has CDR1 SQVTM and CDR2 ANQGSEA. The CDR3 is 16 residues long. The CDR3 loop reads CSGATGTANMNTEAFF. The CDR3 DNA sequence: TGCAGTGGTGCCACCGGGACAGCAAACATGAACACTGAAGCTTTCTTT.

This chain joins TRBV4-1 and TRBJ2-1, with TRBD1 matching 7 bases. CDR3 length: 15 amino acids. CDR1 is MGHRA, CDR2 YSYEKL, per germline. V lost 1 base to trimming and J lost 8 bases; unmatched junction nucleotides: 8. CDR3 residues: CASSQVGTAGYEQFF. CDR3 in DNA: TGCGCCAGCAGCCAAGTCGGGACAGCAGGATATGAGCAGTTCTTC.

The rearrangement joins TRBV4-1 to TRBJ2-3; D is possibly TRBD2 (6 bases). This CDR3 is built from 15 residues. The germline gives CDR1 MGHRA, CDR2 YSYEKL. V was trimmed by 5 bases and J by 6 bases, leaving 18 bases between them. The CDR3 DNA sequence: TGCGCCAGCAGCTTATCCGGGAGCTGGACGGATACGCAGTATTTT. Protein product: CASSLSGSWTDTQYF.

This clone was seen a handful of times. The gene calls are TRBV30 and TRBJ2-1; 10 bases align to TRBD2. This CDR3 is built from 13 residues. V trimming: 8 bases; J trimming: 4 bases; junction bases outside the gene matches: 5. CDR1 GTSNPN and CDR2 SVGIG come from the germline V gene (reference sequence). The CDR3 sequence is CAGRLAGYNEQFF. The CDR3 DNA reads TGTGCCGGCAGACTAGCGGGTTACAATGAGCAGTTCTTC. The full variable domain, rest sourced from reference TRBV30 and TRBJ2-1, is SQTIHQWPATLVQPVGSPLSLECTVEGTSNPNLYWYRQAAGRGLQLLFYSVGIGQISSEVPQNLSASRPQDRQFILSSKKLLLSDSGFYLCAGRLAGYNEQFFGPGTRLTVL.

This clone was seen a few times. The rearrangement links TRBV29-1 to TRBJ2-5; D could derive from TRBD1 or TRBD2 (5 bases each). The CDR3 runs to 13 residues. With 6 bases removed from V and 0 bases from J, the gap between germline ends came to 11 bases. The germline V gene has CDR1 SQVTM and CDR2 ANQGSEA. DNA for the CDR3: TGCAGCGTGGGACGCGGGTACCAAGAGACCCAGTACTTC. Amino acids: CSVGRGYQETQYF.

This clone was picked up a small number of times. J is TRBJ2-7 and V is TRBV5-6; 7 bases map to TRBD1. Germline V gives CDR1 SGHDT, CDR2 YYEEEE. The CDR3 contains 13 residues. V shed 4 bases and J 2 bases; nucleotides not matched to a gene: 3. CDR3 sequence reads: CASSRDRAYEQYF. The CDR3 nucleotides are TGTGCCAGCAGCCGAGACAGGGCCTACGAGCAGTACTTC.

This clone was counted many times. J is TRBJ1-2 and V is TRBV5-1, with TRBD1 as a possible D gene (5 bases). Germline lookup yields CDR1 SGHRS and CDR2 YFSETQ. The CDR3 is made up of 14 amino acids. The ends were cut back, 1 base at V and 3 bases at J, with 10 bases in the middle. The CDR3 DNA reads TGCGCCAGCAGCTTGAGTCAGGGACACTATGGCTACACCTTC. Translated: CASSLSQGHYGYTF.

The CDR3 region has the DNA TGTGCCAGCAGCTTAGTCGCTAGCGGGGGTCACGATGAGCAGTTCTTC. It translates to CASSLVASGGHDEQFF. The chain combines TRBV11-2 with TRBJ2-1; 10 bases match TRBD2. The CDR3 is 16 residues long. With 1 base clipped from V and 8 bases from J, the junction kept 8 bases outside the gene matches. Germline assignment: CDR1 SGHAT and CDR2 FQNNGV.

This clone was detected only a few times. Other DNA sequences of this sample code for an identical CDR3. This sequence joins TRBV30 and TRBJ1-5; 11 nucleotides agree with TRBD1. Germline V gene data show CDR1 as GTSNPN and CDR2 as SVGIG (reference sequence). J was trimmed by 4 bases and V by 3 bases; bases with no gene match: 2. The CDR3 has 14 amino acids. CDR3 loop: CAWSGQGANQPQHF. In nucleotides, the CDR3 is TGTGCCTGGAGCGGACAGGGGGCTAATCAGCCCCAGCATTTT.

This clone has at least ten counts. The chain uses TRBV7-9 and TRBJ2-3, with 7 bases that match TRBD2. In germline, CDR1 is SEHNR, CDR2 FQNEAQ (reference sequence). V shed 2 bases and J 2 bases; nucleotides not matched to a gene: 7. The CDR3 has 16 residues. DNA of the CDR3: TGTGCCAGCAGCTTAACGGGGGGACGGCCCACAGATACGCAGTATTTT. Translation: CASSLTGGRPTDTQYF. The variable domain in full, with the rest retrieved from reference TRBV7-9 and TRBJ2-3, is DTGVSQNPRHKITKRGQNVTFRCDPISEHNRLYWYRQTLGQGPEFLTYFQNEAQLEKSRLLSDRFSAERPKGSFSTLEIQRTEQGDSAMYLCASSLTGGRPTDTQYFGPGTRLTVL.

The V call is TRBV20-1, the J call TRBJ1-4; D call uncertain. The germline V gene has CDR1 DFQATT and CDR2 SNEGSKA (reference sequence). The CDR3 covers 10 residues. With 6 bases removed from V and 7 bases from J, the gap between germline ends came to 6 bases. The CDR3 loop reads CSAVGEKLFF. Here the CDR3 DNA reads TGCAGTGCCGTGGGTGAAAAACTGTTTTTT.

The chain employs TRBV30 and TRBJ2-2, with 7 bases matching TRBD1. The CDR3 loop spans 15 amino acids. V was pared by 1 base and J by 4 bases, with 6 bases of the junction left unmatched. Germline V CDR1 and CDR2: GTSNPN, SVGIG (reference sequence). CDR3 residues: CAWSDNRGPTGELFF. The CDR3 coding sequence is TGTGCCTGGAGTGACAACAGGGGCCCCACCGGGGAGCTGTTTTTT.

The genes are TRBV25-1 and TRBJ2-7; no clear D. Trimming stripped 1 base from V and 2 bases from J, with 9 bases between. Per the germline V gene, CDR1 is MGHDK and CDR2 is SYGVNS. The CDR3 spans 14 residues. CDR3 sequence reads: CASSESRVPYEQYF. For the CDR3, the DNA is TGTGCCAGCAGTGAATCTAGGGTACCCTACGAGCAGTACTTC.

The V gene is TRBV5-1, the J gene TRBJ2-7, with D perhaps matching TRBD1 (6 bases). Trimming left V 3 bases short and J 4 bases short, with 11 bases between. Germline V lookup: CDR1 SGHRS, CDR2 YFSETQ. The CDR3 length is 13 residues. The CDR3 protein is CASSSSGQYEQYF. For the CDR3, the DNA is TGCGCCAGCAGCTCCTCAGGACAGTACGAGCAGTACTTC.

The chain uses TRBV18 and TRBJ1-2; the D gene is possibly TRBD1 (5 bases). Looked up from germline, CDR1 is KGHSH and CDR2 is LQKENI. Trimming removed 5 bases at V and 3 bases at J, with 16 bases between. CDR3 length: 15 residues. The CDR3 DNA is TGTGCCAGCTCAATGGCGGGGGTGGTCGACTATGGCTACACCTTC. As protein: CASSMAGVVDYGYTF.

The chain has TRBV6-5 and TRBJ1-6; 9 nucleotides match TRBD1. The CDR3 is made up of 15 amino acids. Germline lookup yields CDR1 MNHEY and CDR2 SVGAGI. V shed 2 bases, J shed 5 bases, and the junction held 1 base outside the gene matches. This CDR3 is CASSYRDRDNSPLHF. The CDR3 DNA reads TGTGCCAGCAGTTACCGGGACAGGGATAATTCACCCCTCCACTTT.

This chain joins TRBV6-5 and TRBJ2-5; no firm D call. The CDR3 contains 13 residues. Trimming took off 5 bases at V and 0 bases at J, with 7 bases between the two ends. Germline V gene data show CDR1 as MNHEY and CDR2 as SVGAGI. CDR3 protein: CASSEVHQETQYF. DNA of the CDR3: TGTGCCAGCAGTGAAGTCCACCAAGAGACCCAGTACTTC.

The chain carries TRBV4-1 and TRBJ1-5; 8 nucleotides match TRBD1. Germline CDR1 and CDR2: MGHRA and YSYEKL. CDR3 length equals 16 residues. The V gene end was trimmed by 1 base and the J gene end by 2 bases; junction bases not matched to a gene: 4. For the CDR3, the DNA is TGCGCCAGCAGCCAAGGTGAGACAGGGGGCAATCAGCCCCAGCATTTT. It specifies CASSQGETGGNQPQHF.

The chain joins TRBV4-1 to TRBJ2-2, with 11 bases matching TRBD1. Germline V gene lookup returns CDR1 MGHRA and CDR2 YSYEKL. J was trimmed by 4 bases and V by 4 bases; bases with no gene match: 8. This CDR3 spans 17 amino acids. As DNA, the CDR3 is TGCGCCAGCAGCCGTTACTCCGGGACAGGGGGCACCGGGGAGCTGTTTTTT. Translation gives CASSRYSGTGGTGELFF.